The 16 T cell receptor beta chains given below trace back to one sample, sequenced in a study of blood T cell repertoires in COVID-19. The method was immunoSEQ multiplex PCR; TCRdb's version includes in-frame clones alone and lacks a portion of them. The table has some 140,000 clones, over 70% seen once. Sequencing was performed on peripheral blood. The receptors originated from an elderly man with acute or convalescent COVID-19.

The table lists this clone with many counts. The CDR3 coding sequence is TGTGCCAGTAGTATGCCCGGGCGGAGGCGTGGCTACACCTTC. Amino acid sequence: CASSMPGRRRGYTF. V usage is TRBV19 and J usage is TRBJ1-2, with D uncertain. CDR3 length equals 14 residues. Between the trimmed V and J ends, which lost 3 bases and 7 bases, there was a span of 15 bases. Germline V CDR1 and CDR2: LNHDA, SQIVND (reference sequence).

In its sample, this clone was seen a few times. In DNA, the CDR3 is TGCAGCGCCGGACAGGGAAGCACTGAAGCTTTCTTT. It is translated as CSAGQGSTEAFF. The chain uses TRBV29-1 and TRBJ1-1; 8 nucleotides line up with TRBD1. CDR1 and CDR2 (germline): SQVTM, ANQGSEA. The CDR3 runs to 12 residues. J was trimmed by 4 bases and V by 7 bases; bases with no gene match: 5.

In DNA form, the CDR3 reads TGTGCCAGCAGTGATGATCGGGGACAGGGGGCTGGGGCCAACGTCCTGACTTTC. Encoded protein: CASSDDRGQGAGANVLTF. This chain uses TRBV2 with TRBJ2-6, with 11 bases aligning to TRBD1. Germline V CDR1 and CDR2: SNHLY, FYNNEI. The V and J ends lost 3 bases and 2 bases, in that order; junction bases with no gene match: 6. The CDR3 has 18 amino acids. The entire variable domain, with the rest obtained from reference TRBV2 and TRBJ2-6, is as follows: EPEVTQTPSHQVTQMGQEVILRCVPISNHLYFYWYRQILGQKVEFLVSFYNNEISEKSEIFDDQFSVERPDGSNFTLKIRSTKLEDSAMYFCASSDDRGQGAGANVLTFGAGSRLTVL.

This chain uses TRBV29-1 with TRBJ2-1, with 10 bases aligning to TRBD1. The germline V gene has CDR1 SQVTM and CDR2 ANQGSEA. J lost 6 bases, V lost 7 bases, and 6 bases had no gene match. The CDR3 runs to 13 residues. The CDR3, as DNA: TGCAGCGGCCGCGGGACAGGGGCCAATGAGCAGTTCTTC. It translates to CSGRGTGANEQFF.

In DNA, the CDR3 is TGTGCCAGTAAGATAGACGGAGGATCTAACTATGGCTACACCTTC. Its translation is CASKIDGGSNYGYTF. J is TRBJ1-2 and V is TRBV19; D remains unclear. The CDR3 runs to 15 residues. V dropped 7 bases and J dropped 0 bases, with 15 bases sitting between them. CDR1 is LNHDA and CDR2 is SQIVND in the germline V gene (reference sequence).

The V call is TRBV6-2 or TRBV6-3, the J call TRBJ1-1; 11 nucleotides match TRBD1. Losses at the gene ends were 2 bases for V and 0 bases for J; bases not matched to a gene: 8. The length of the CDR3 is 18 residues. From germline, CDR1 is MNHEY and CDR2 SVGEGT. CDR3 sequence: CASSYGGTGGLMNTEAFF. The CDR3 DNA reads TGTGCCAGCAGTTACGGTGGGACAGGGGGTCTCATGAACACTGAAGCTTTCTTT.

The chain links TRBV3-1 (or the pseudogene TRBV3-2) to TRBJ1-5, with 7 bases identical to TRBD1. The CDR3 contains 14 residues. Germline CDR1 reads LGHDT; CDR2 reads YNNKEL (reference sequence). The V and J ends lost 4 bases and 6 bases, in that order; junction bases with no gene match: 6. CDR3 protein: CASSPRGKSQPQHF. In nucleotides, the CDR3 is TGTGCCAGCAGCCCCAGGGGGAAGAGTCAGCCCCAGCATTTT.

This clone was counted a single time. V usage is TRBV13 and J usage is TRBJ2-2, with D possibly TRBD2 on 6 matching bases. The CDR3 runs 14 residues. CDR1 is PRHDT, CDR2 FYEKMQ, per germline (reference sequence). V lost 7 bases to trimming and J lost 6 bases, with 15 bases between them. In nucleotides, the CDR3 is TGTGCCAGCAAGGAGGGTTCGCAGTCCGGGGAGCTGTTTTTT. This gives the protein CASKEGSQSGELFF.

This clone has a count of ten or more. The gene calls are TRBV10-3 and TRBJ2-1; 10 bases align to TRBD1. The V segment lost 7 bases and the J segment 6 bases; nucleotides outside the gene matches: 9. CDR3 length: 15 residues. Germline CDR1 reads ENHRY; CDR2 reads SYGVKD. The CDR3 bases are TGTGCCATCACAACCGGGACAGGGGTGGCCAATGAGCAGTTCTTC. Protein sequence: CAITTGTGVANEQFF.

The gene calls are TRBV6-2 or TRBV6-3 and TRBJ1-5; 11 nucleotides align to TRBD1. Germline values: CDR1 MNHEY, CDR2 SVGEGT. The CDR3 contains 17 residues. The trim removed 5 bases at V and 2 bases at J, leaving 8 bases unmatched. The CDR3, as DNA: TGTGCCAGCAGTCACCAGGACAGGGGGCTTGGCAATCAGCCCCAGCATTTT. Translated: CASSHQDRGLGNQPQHF.

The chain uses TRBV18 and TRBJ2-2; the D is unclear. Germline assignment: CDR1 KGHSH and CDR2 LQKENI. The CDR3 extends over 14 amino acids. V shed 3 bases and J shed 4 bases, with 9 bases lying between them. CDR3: CASSPSLSTGELFF. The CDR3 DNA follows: TGTGCCAGCTCACCCTCCCTTTCCACCGGGGAGCTGTTTTTT.

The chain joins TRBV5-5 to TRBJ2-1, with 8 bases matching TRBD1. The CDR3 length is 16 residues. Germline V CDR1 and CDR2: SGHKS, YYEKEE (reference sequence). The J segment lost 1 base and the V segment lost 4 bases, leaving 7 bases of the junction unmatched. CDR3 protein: CASSTGQAPSYNEQFF. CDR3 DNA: TGTGCCAGCAGCACGGGACAGGCCCCTTCCTACAATGAGCAGTTCTTC.

The CDR3 loop is CASSSGQGVLMNTEAFF. The CDR3 region has the DNA TGCGCCAGCAGCTCAGGACAGGGGGTCCTAATGAACACTGAAGCTTTCTTT. The rearrangement links TRBV5-1 to TRBJ1-1; 10 bases map to TRBD1. Germline V gives CDR1 SGHRS, CDR2 YFSETQ. V was pared by 3 bases and J by 0 bases, with 8 bases of the junction left unmatched. The length of the CDR3 is 17 residues.

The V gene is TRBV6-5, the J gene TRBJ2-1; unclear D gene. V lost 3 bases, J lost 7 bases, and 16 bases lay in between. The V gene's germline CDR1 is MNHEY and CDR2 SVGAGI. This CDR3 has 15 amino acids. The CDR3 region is CASSYVPLAENEQFF. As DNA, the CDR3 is TGTGCCAGCAGTTATGTACCCTTGGCGGAGAATGAGCAGTTCTTC.

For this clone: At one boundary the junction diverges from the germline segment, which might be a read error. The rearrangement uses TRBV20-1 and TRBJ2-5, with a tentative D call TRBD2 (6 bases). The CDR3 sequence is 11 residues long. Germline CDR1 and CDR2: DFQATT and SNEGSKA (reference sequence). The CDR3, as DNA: TGCAGTGCTGTCTCCGGGACTCTCCTTGACTTC. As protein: CSAVSGTLLDF.

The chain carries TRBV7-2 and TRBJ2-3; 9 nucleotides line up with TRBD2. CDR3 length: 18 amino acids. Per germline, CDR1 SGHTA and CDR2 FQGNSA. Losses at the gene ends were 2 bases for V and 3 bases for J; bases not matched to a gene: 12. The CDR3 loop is CASSLRSGGGAWTDTQYF. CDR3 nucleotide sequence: TGTGCCAGCAGCTTACGCAGTGGCGGGGGGGCCTGGACAGATACGCAGTATTTT.